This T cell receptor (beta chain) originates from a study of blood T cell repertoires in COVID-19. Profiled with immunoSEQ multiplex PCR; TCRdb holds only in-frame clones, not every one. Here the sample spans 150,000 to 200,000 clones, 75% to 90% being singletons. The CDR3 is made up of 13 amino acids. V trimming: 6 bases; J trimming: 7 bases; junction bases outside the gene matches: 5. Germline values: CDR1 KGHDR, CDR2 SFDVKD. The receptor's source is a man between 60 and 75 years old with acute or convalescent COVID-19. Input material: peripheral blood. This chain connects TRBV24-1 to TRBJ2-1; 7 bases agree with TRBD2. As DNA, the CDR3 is TGTGCCACCAGTCCTGTGGGAGGGAATGAGCAGTTCTTC. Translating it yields CATSPVGGNEQFF.